This T cell receptor (beta chain) was documented in a study of monozygotic twins with cystic fibrosis. Across the study: Libraries were built from three micrograms of fragmented DNA using around 15 PCR cycles.

This table comes from immunoSEQ multiplex PCR, and its TCRdb copy is limited to in-frame clones, with some not included. This table holds 32,000 or so clones, 80% to 95% found once. CDR1 and CDR2 from the germline V gene are MNHEY and SMNVEV (reference sequence). This CDR3 spans 16 amino acids. Trimming cost V 3 bases and J 6 bases; bases outside gene matches: 12. The chain employs TRBV27 and TRBJ2-7; 9 nucleotides agree with TRBD1. The TCR comes from a girl aged 2-15 years with cystic fibrosis. Sequencing was carried out using blood. CDR3 region: CASSFFPGQGTSEQYF. The CDR3 coding sequence is TGTGCCAGCAGTTTCTTTCCGGGACAGGGCACCTCCGAGCAGTACTTC.